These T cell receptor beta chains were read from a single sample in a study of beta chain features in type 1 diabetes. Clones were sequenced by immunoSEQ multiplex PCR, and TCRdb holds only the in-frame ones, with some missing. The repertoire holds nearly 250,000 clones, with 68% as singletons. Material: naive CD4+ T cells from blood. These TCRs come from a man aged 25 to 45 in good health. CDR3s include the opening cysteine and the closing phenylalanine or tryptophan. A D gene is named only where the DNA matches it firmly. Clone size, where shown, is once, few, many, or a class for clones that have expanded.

cdr3_aa: CASSQSTGVEQYF; cdr3_nt: TGTGCCAGCAGCCAATCGACAGGGGTCGAGCAGTACTTC; d_call: TRBD1; clone_size: .; j_call: TRBJ2-7; v_call: TRBV6-5
cdr3_aa: CASSLAWSSLEQFF; cdr3_nt: TGTGCCAGCAGCCTCGCGTGGTCATCCCTAGAGCAGTTCTTC; d_call: .; clone_size: .; j_call: TRBJ2-1; v_call: TRBV7-8
cdr3_aa: CSVFPGLAGVEQFF; cdr3_nt: TGCAGCGTTTTCCCGGGACTAGCGGGGGTTGAGCAGTTCTTC; d_call: TRBD2; clone_size: .; j_call: TRBJ2-1; v_call: TRBV29-1
cdr3_aa: CASSALGADEQFF; cdr3_nt: TGTGCCAGCAGTGCTCTGGGTGCGGATGAGCAGTTCTTC; d_call: .; clone_size: .; j_call: TRBJ2-1; v_call: TRBV14
cdr3_aa: CAWRGVGTDTQYF; cdr3_nt: TGTGCCTGGAGAGGAGTGGGAACAGATACGCAGTATTTT; d_call: .; clone_size: .; j_call: TRBJ2-3; v_call: TRBV30
cdr3_aa: CACGRNNSPLHF; cdr3_nt: TGTGCCTGTGGACGGAACAATTCACCCCTCCACTTT; d_call: .; clone_size: .; j_call: TRBJ1-6; v_call: TRBV30
cdr3_aa: CASTPPGGKGEQYF; cdr3_nt: TGTGCCAGCACCCCACCGGGGGGTAAAGGCGAGCAGTACTTC; d_call: TRBD2; clone_size: few; j_call: TRBJ2-7; v_call: TRBV28
cdr3_aa: CASSLGGQTYF; cdr3_nt: TGTGCCAGCAGCTTGGGCGGACAGACGTACTTC; d_call: .; clone_size: .; j_call: TRBJ2-7; v_call: TRBV5-6
cdr3_aa: CASSRTSGGADTQYF; cdr3_nt: TGCGCCAGCAGCCGGACTAGCGGAGGGGCAGATACGCAGTATTTT; d_call: TRBD2; clone_size: .; j_call: TRBJ2-3; v_call: TRBV4-3
cdr3_aa: CASSTIRF; cdr3_nt: TGCGCCAGCAGCACAATCCGATTC; d_call: .; clone_size: .; j_call: TRBJ2-7; v_call: TRBV5-1
cdr3_aa: CSVGQNTDTQYF; cdr3_nt: TGCAGCGTTGGACAGAATACAGATACGCAGTATTTT; d_call: .; clone_size: .; j_call: TRBJ2-3; v_call: TRBV29-1
cdr3_aa: CSVALGGYEQYF; cdr3_nt: TGCAGCGTTGCGCTAGGAGGGTACGAGCAGTACTTC; d_call: .; clone_size: .; j_call: TRBJ2-7; v_call: TRBV29-1
cdr3_aa: CASSEYIGTAYGYTF; cdr3_nt: TGTGCCAGCAGTGAATATATCGGGACAGCCTATGGCTACACCTTC; d_call: TRBD1; clone_size: .; j_call: TRBJ1-2; v_call: TRBV25-1
cdr3_aa: CASSRQNTEAFF; cdr3_nt: TGTGCCAGCAGTAGACAGAACACTGAAGCTTTCTTT; d_call: .; clone_size: .; j_call: TRBJ1-1; v_call: TRBV6-1
cdr3_aa: CAWDPRTGGYTF; cdr3_nt: TGTGCCTGGGATCCTCGCACTGGTGGCTACACCTTC; d_call: .; clone_size: .; j_call: TRBJ1-2; v_call: TRBV30
cdr3_aa: CAWRDGVWRSGANVLTF; cdr3_nt: TGTGCCTGGAGGGATGGGGTATGGCGCTCTGGGGCCAACGTCCTGACTTTC; d_call: .; clone_size: few; j_call: TRBJ2-6; v_call: TRBV30
cdr3_aa: CASSYLAGRSFSTDTQYF; cdr3_nt: TGTGCCAGCAGTTACCTAGCGGGACGTTCCTTCAGCACAGATACGCAGTATTTT; d_call: TRBD2; clone_size: .; j_call: TRBJ2-3; v_call: TRBV7-8
cdr3_aa: CASSFGSSYNEQFF; cdr3_nt: TGTGCCAGCAGCTTCGGTAGCTCCTACAATGAGCAGTTCTTC; d_call: .; clone_size: .; j_call: TRBJ2-1; v_call: TRBV7-9
cdr3_aa: CAWRAGGEDTQYF; cdr3_nt: TGTGCCTGGAGGGCAGGGGGCGAAGATACGCAGTATTTT; d_call: TRBD1; clone_size: .; j_call: TRBJ2-3; v_call: TRBV30
cdr3_aa: CAWSASPGRPYNEQFF; cdr3_nt: TGTGCCTGGAGTGCCTCACCCGGAAGACCCTACAATGAGCAGTTCTTC; d_call: .; clone_size: once; j_call: TRBJ2-1; v_call: TRBV30
cdr3_aa: CAWSAQLGDGQPQHF; cdr3_nt: TGTGCCTGGAGTGCCCAGTTGGGGGACGGTCAGCCCCAGCATTTT; d_call: .; clone_size: .; j_call: TRBJ1-5; v_call: TRBV30
cdr3_aa: CASSQSGPGDTQYF; cdr3_nt: TGCGCCAGCAGCCAATCGGGGCCGGGAGATACGCAGTATTTT; d_call: .; clone_size: few; j_call: TRBJ2-3; v_call: TRBV4-3
cdr3_aa: CAISRDSGEQYF; cdr3_nt: TGTGCCATCAGCCGGGACTCCGGGGAGCAGTACTTC; d_call: .; clone_size: .; j_call: TRBJ2-7; v_call: TRBV10-3
cdr3_aa: CATSRDQVETQYF; cdr3_nt: TGTGCCACCAGCAGAGATCAAGTAGAGACCCAGTACTTC; d_call: .; clone_size: .; j_call: TRBJ2-5; v_call: TRBV15
cdr3_aa: CASCRRGDSAGYNEQFF; cdr3_nt: TGTGCCAGCTGCCGGCGGGGAGACTCGGCGGGCTACAATGAGCAGTTCTTC; d_call: .; clone_size: .; j_call: TRBJ2-1; v_call: TRBV4-2
cdr3_aa: CAWSLQGSTEAFF; cdr3_nt: TGTGCCTGGAGCCTGCAGGGAAGCACTGAAGCTTTCTTT; d_call: .; clone_size: .; j_call: TRBJ1-1; v_call: TRBV30
cdr3_aa: CASSLLRSEQYF; cdr3_nt: TGTGCCAGCAGCTTACTCCGGTCCGAGCAGTACTTC; d_call: .; clone_size: .; j_call: TRBJ2-7; v_call: TRBV7-2
cdr3_aa: CASSLLGYYKDTDTQYF; cdr3_nt: TGTGCCAGCAGCCTACTGGGATACTACAAGGACACAGATACGCAGTATTTT; d_call: .; clone_size: .; j_call: TRBJ2-3; v_call: TRBV5-4
cdr3_aa: CSGGTGRGETQYF; cdr3_nt: TGCAGCGGTGGAACCGGGAGGGGAGAGACCCAGTACTTC; d_call: TRBD2; clone_size: .; j_call: TRBJ2-5; v_call: TRBV29-1
cdr3_aa: CSARVGETQYF; cdr3_nt: TGCAGTGCTAGAGTTGGGGAGACCCAGTACTTC; d_call: .; clone_size: .; j_call: TRBJ2-5; v_call: TRBV20-1
cdr3_aa: CAWSARETQYF; cdr3_nt: TGTGCCTGGAGTGCTAGGGAGACCCAGTACTTC; d_call: .; clone_size: .; j_call: TRBJ2-5; v_call: TRBV30
cdr3_aa: CASSFGRQETQYF; cdr3_nt: TGTGCCAGCAGTTTCGGGAGGCAAGAGACCCAGTACTTC; d_call: TRBD2; clone_size: few; j_call: TRBJ2-5; v_call: TRBV27
cdr3_aa: CSSRRTVNGEQYF; cdr3_nt: TGCAGCTCCCGGCGGACAGTAAACGGGGAGCAGTACTTC; d_call: .; clone_size: .; j_call: TRBJ2-7; v_call: TRBV29-1
cdr3_aa: CAWGTDNSYEQYF; cdr3_nt: TGTGCCTGGGGGACGGACAACTCCTACGAGCAGTACTTC; d_call: .; clone_size: few; j_call: TRBJ2-7; v_call: TRBV30
cdr3_aa: CASGRAPGPDTQYF; cdr3_nt: TGTGCCAGCGGAAGGGCCCCGGGGCCAGATACGCAGTATTTT; d_call: .; clone_size: .; j_call: TRBJ2-3; v_call: TRBV7-9
cdr3_aa: CASSALGGTPGTQYF; cdr3_nt: TGTGCCAGCAGTGCACTCGGGGGGACCCCGGGTACGCAGTATTTT; d_call: TRBD2; clone_size: .; j_call: TRBJ2-3; v_call: TRBV6-6
cdr3_aa: CAIRAEDQSFYEQYF; cdr3_nt: TGTGCCATCAGGGCCGAGGACCAATCCTTCTACGAGCAGTACTTC; d_call: .; clone_size: .; j_call: TRBJ2-7; v_call: TRBV10-3
cdr3_aa: CAWSVRAFEAFF; cdr3_nt: TGTGCCTGGAGTGTAAGGGCTTTTGAAGCTTTCTTT; d_call: .; clone_size: .; j_call: TRBJ1-1; v_call: TRBV30
cdr3_aa: CASSFGGTTDTQYF; cdr3_nt: TGCGCCAGCAGCTTTGGCGGAACCACAGATACGCAGTATTTT; d_call: .; clone_size: few; j_call: TRBJ2-3; v_call: TRBV5-1
cdr3_aa: CAISEPQDTDNEQFF; cdr3_nt: TGTGCCATCAGTGAGCCCCAGGACACCGACAATGAGCAGTTCTTC; d_call: .; clone_size: .; j_call: TRBJ2-1; v_call: TRBV10-3
cdr3_aa: CTSSVGSLNTGELFF; cdr3_nt: TGCACCAGCAGCGTCGGGAGCCTGAACACCGGGGAGCTGTTTTTT; d_call: .; clone_size: once; j_call: TRBJ2-2; v_call: TRBV1
cdr3_aa: CASSQGNEKLFF; cdr3_nt: TGTGCCAGCAGTCAGGGGAATGAAAAACTGTTTTTT; d_call: .; clone_size: .; j_call: TRBJ1-4; v_call: TRBV25-1
cdr3_aa: CATSKTGGKFGTEAFF; cdr3_nt: TGTGCCACCAGCAAAACAGGGGGCAAGTTTGGGACTGAAGCTTTCTTT; d_call: TRBD1; clone_size: .; j_call: TRBJ1-1; v_call: TRBV15
cdr3_aa: CASSQDPRAGSPYEQYF; cdr3_nt: TGTGCCAGCAGCCAAGATCCAAGGGCAGGGAGCCCCTACGAGCAGTACTTC; d_call: .; clone_size: .; j_call: TRBJ2-7; v_call: TRBV4-2
cdr3_aa: CASSTRSALYF; cdr3_nt: TGTGCCAGCAGCACTAGAAGCGCCCTGTACTTC; d_call: .; clone_size: .; j_call: TRBJ2-7; v_call: TRBV7-9
cdr3_aa: CASELTGSDTQYF; cdr3_nt: TGTGCCAGCGAACTTACGGGTAGCGATACGCAGTATTTT; d_call: .; clone_size: .; j_call: TRBJ2-3; v_call: TRBV11-2
cdr3_aa: CAWRNRQGRSTEAFF; cdr3_nt: TGTGCCTGGAGGAATAGACAGGGAAGGAGCACTGAAGCTTTCTTT; d_call: TRBD1; clone_size: few; j_call: TRBJ1-1; v_call: TRBV30
cdr3_aa: CASSQGLAASTDTQYF; cdr3_nt: TGTGCCAGCAGCCAAGGACTAGCGGCTAGCACAGATACGCAGTATTTT; d_call: TRBD2; clone_size: .; j_call: TRBJ2-3; v_call: TRBV7-2
cdr3_aa: CAWRGRDGNQPQHF; cdr3_nt: TGTGCCTGGAGAGGCAGGGACGGCAATCAGCCCCAGCATTTT; d_call: .; clone_size: .; j_call: TRBJ1-5; v_call: TRBV30
cdr3_aa: CSVEENWQVTEAFF; cdr3_nt: TGCAGCGTTGAAGAAAATTGGCAGGTCACTGAAGCTTTCTTT; d_call: .; clone_size: .; j_call: TRBJ1-1; v_call: TRBV29-1
cdr3_aa: CASTRPLGSQETQYF; cdr3_nt: TGTGCCAGCACCAGACCGCTAGGTTCTCAAGAGACCCAGTACTTC; d_call: .; clone_size: few; j_call: TRBJ2-5; v_call: TRBV7-2
cdr3_aa: CASSLGNEQFF; cdr3_nt: TGTGCCAGCAGCTTAGGGAATGAGCAGTTCTTC; d_call: .; clone_size: few; j_call: TRBJ2-1; v_call: TRBV11-2
cdr3_aa: CSVISYKADGTQYF; cdr3_nt: TGCAGCGTTATCTCTTACAAGGCGGACGGGACCCAGTACTTC; d_call: .; clone_size: once; j_call: TRBJ2-5; v_call: TRBV29-1
cdr3_aa: CASSPGLATDTQYF; cdr3_nt: TGTGCCAGCAGCCCCGGACTAGCGACAGATACGCAGTATTTT; d_call: TRBD2; clone_size: .; j_call: TRBJ2-3; v_call: TRBV7-2
cdr3_aa: CASSVGRGSSQETQYF; cdr3_nt: TGTGCCAGCAGCGTAGGCAGGGGAAGTTCCCAAGAGACCCAGTACTTC; d_call: .; clone_size: .; j_call: TRBJ2-5; v_call: TRBV9
cdr3_aa: CASKRGGKGRNEQFF; cdr3_nt: TGTGCCAGCAAAAGAGGCGGAAAGGGAAGGAATGAGCAGTTCTTC; d_call: .; clone_size: .; j_call: TRBJ2-1; v_call: TRBV25-1
cdr3_aa: CASSGTSGTLSYEQYF; cdr3_nt: TGCGCCAGCAGCGGGACTAGCGGCACCCTCTCCTACGAGCAGTACTTC; d_call: TRBD2; clone_size: .; j_call: TRBJ2-7; v_call: TRBV5-1
cdr3_aa: CATRQSSQGEQYF; cdr3_nt: TGTGCCACCAGACAGTCCTCCCAAGGAGAGCAGTACTTC; d_call: .; clone_size: .; j_call: TRBJ2-7; v_call: TRBV15
cdr3_aa: CSVTTGASFEQYF; cdr3_nt: TGCAGCGTGACGACAGGGGCGAGTTTTGAGCAGTACTTC; d_call: TRBD1; clone_size: few; j_call: TRBJ2-7; v_call: TRBV29-1